The source of this T cell receptor beta chain is a study of shared clonotypes between healthy human individuals. Study summary: For every donor, three CD4 naive, three CD4 memory, two CD8 naive and one CD8 memory plates were used.

In germline, CDR1 is SEHNR, CDR2 FQNEAQ (reference sequence). This CDR3 is built from 12 residues. V lost 5 bases, J lost 9 bases, and 5 bases stayed unmatched. Each replicate PCR on the sorted subsets used 150 to 200 ng DNA (approximately 33,000 T cell genomes). Methods used by the authors: With immunoSEQ giving junction-only sequences and no quality scores, filtering differed. TCRdb's copy holds only in-frame clones and misses some; the assay was immunoSEQ multiplex PCR. The V and J calls and the clone size are those of that table, but D and trimming were determined from the DNA. The top ten hold roughly 0.62% of the sample, which has over 850,000 clones, around 78% seen once. Overall study findings and caveats: Estimated richness values were generally larger in naive subsets than in memory subsets.

Comments on this clone: As yet, its antigen is unknown.

Sequencing used memory CD4+ T cells from PBMCs. Stated subset: CD45RA-negative fraction. This receptor was taken from a man aged 18 to 29 in good health. Some clones in this sample may be carry-over from other donors' samples. The chain carries TRBV7-9 and TRBJ2-3; 7 bases match TRBD1. Here the CDR3 DNA reads TGTGCCAGCAGCAGGGACAGCGTAACGCAGTATTTT. Translated, it gives CASSRDSVTQYF.